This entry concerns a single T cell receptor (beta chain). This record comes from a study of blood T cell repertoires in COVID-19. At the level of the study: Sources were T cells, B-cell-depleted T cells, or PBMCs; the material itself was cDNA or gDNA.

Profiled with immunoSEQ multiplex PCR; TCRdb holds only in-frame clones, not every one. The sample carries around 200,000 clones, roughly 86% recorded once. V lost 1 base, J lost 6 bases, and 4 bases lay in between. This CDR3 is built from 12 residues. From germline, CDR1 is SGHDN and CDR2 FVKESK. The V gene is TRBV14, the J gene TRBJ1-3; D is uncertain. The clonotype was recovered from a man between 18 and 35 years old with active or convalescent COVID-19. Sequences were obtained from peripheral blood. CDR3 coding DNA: TGTGCCAGCAGCCAAGGCGTAAACACCATATATTTT. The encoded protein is CASSQGVNTIYF.